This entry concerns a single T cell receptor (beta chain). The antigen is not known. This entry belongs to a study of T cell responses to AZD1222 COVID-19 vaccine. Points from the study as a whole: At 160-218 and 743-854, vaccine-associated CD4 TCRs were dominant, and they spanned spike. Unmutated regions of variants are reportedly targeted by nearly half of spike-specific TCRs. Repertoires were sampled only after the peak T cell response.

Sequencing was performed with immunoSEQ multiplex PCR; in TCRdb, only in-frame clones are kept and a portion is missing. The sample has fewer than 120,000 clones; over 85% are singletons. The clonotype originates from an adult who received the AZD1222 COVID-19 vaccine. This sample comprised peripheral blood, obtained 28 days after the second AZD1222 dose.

Written as DNA, the CDR3 is TGTGCCAGCAGCGTAGATCTGAGGAATGAGCAGTTCTTC. This translates into CASSVDLRNEQFF. This chain links TRBV9 with TRBJ2-1; unclear D gene. The germline V gene encodes CDR1 SGDLS and CDR2 YYNGEE. The V and J ends lost 0 bases and 7 bases respectively, with 8 bases between them. The CDR3 runs 13 residues.